This T cell receptor (beta chain) appears in the sequencing data of a study of blood T cell repertoires in COVID-19. The length of the CDR3 is 14 residues. Germline V gene sequence: CDR1 LNHDA, CDR2 SQIVND (reference sequence). Trimming removed 1 base at V and 7 bases at J, with 13 bases between. Sequenced by immunoSEQ multiplex PCR; TCRdb stores in-frame clones only, minus some. The table has roughly 65,000 clones, around 83% seen once. What was sequenced was peripheral blood. The chain is built from TRBV19 and TRBJ1-2, with D unresolved. This clonotype was sampled from a woman of 80 years or more with active or convalescent COVID-19. The CDR3 nucleotides are TGTGCCAGTAGTATAGTTTCAGGTAGCGGTGGCTACACCTTC. Translating gives CASSIVSGSGGYTF.